This T cell receptor (beta chain) was identified in a study of molecular identifiers for immune sequencing clone quantification. In regard to this clonotype: Its antigen is unknown. A read error may explain this, as a much larger clone is one base away.

Study-level results: Researchers reportedly could pick up spiked Jurkat TCR RNA from one cell mixed into about a million naive cells.

Sorting was used to obtain naive CD8 T cells (CD8+CD4-CCR7+CD45RA+). TCRdb analysed the PCR reads with MiXCR anew, one entry per CDR3 protein. Counted here are 550,000 to 750,000 distinct CDR3 sequences, less than 20% occurring once; the ten biggest clones make up 0.7% to 1%. There are 15 residues in the CDR3. Germline V gene sequence: CDR1 LNHDA, CDR2 SQIVND (reference sequence). The source material was naive CD8+ T cells from blood, with Jurkat cell RNA spiked in. As for subset: FACS-sorted CD8+CD4-CCR7+CD45RA+ naive T cells. The rearrangement uses TRBV19 and TRBJ1-5; D is ambiguous. The receptor's source is a human donor in good health. Some libraries in this study had Jurkat cell RNA spiked in. DNA for the CDR3: TGTGCCAGTAGTATTAAGGAATATAGCAATCAGCTCCAGCATTTT. Residues: CASSIKEYSNQLQHF.